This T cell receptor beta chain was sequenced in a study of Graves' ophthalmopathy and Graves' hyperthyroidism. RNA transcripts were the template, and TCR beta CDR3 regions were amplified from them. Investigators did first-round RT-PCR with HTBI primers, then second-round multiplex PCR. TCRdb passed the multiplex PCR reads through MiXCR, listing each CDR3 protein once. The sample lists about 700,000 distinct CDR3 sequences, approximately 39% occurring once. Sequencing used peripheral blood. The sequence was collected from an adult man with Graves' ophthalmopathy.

CDR3: CASSLSQLYGYTF. CDR3 sequence (DNA): TGTGCCAGCAGTCTGAGTCAGCTCTATGGCTACACCTTC. The chain uses TRBV12-3 or TRBV12-4 and TRBJ1-2, with unresolved D. V was clipped by 5 bases and J by 4 bases, with 11 bases between them. This CDR3 spans 13 amino acids.